This TCR beta chain is drawn from a study of Ad26.COV2.S vaccination and SARS-CoV-2 variants. Study background: Enrolled in COV1001, the donor was in the Ad26.COV2.S trial arm, which received the vaccine.

Details on this clone: Its antigen is undetermined.

The data were produced by immunoSEQ multiplex PCR, yet TCRdb's version contains in-frame clones alone and is incomplete. The sample lists roughly 420,000 clones; 85% to 90% were seen once. General study results and limits: Across vaccine and placebo recipients, the breadth of non-spike TCRs was similar.

The sample's treatment: over 15 received Ad26.COV2.S at low or high dose, single or two shots; about 5 received placebo; per-sample allocation not given. At day 63 after the first vaccine or placebo injection, samples were drawn. The donor's status was that of an adult aged 18-55 years in Boston. CDR1 and CDR2 (germline): MRHNA, SNTAGT. The V gene end was trimmed by 2 bases and the J gene end by 1 base; junction bases not matched to a gene: 11. This CDR3 region has 18 residues. This clonotype was obtained from a person aged 18 to 65 who received the Ad26.COV2.S COVID-19 vaccine or a placebo. The chain carries TRBV6-4 and TRBJ2-3; 8 bases are shared with TRBD2. The source was peripheral blood, collected in a trial of Ad26.COV2.S vaccine versus placebo. The CDR3 region is CASSDPGLLRGGTDTQYF. The CDR3 bases are TGTGCCAGCAGTGACCCTGGCTTGTTGCGGGGGGGCACAGATACGCAGTATTTT.